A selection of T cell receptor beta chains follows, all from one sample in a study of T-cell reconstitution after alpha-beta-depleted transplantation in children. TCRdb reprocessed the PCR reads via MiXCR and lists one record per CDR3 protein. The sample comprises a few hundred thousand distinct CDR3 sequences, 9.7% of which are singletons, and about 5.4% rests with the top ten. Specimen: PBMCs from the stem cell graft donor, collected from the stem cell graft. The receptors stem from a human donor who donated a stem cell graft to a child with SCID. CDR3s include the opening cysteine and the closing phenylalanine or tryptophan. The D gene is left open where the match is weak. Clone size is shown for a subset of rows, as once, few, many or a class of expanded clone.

CDR3 protein: CASTYLHGEQYF; CDR3 DNA: TGTGCCAGCACCTACCTACACGGCGAGCAGTACTTC; clone size: many; V gene: TRBV12-3/TRBV12-4; D gene: -; J gene: TRBJ2-7
CDR3 protein: CASSPGTATGETQYF; CDR3 DNA: TGCGCCAGCAGCCCCGGGACAGCAACTGGAGAGACCCAGTACTTC; clone size: many; V gene: TRBV5-1; D gene: TRBD1; J gene: TRBJ2-5
CDR3 protein: CAISEVGEVQETQYF; CDR3 DNA: TGTGCCATCAGTGAGGTGGGCGAAGTTCAAGAGACCCAGTACTTC; clone size: many; V gene: TRBV10-3; D gene: -; J gene: TRBJ2-5
CDR3 protein: CASSLETGNTGELFF; CDR3 DNA: TGCGCCAGCAGCTTGGAGACAGGGAACACCGGGGAGCTGTTTTTT; clone size: many; V gene: TRBV5-1; D gene: -; J gene: TRBJ2-2
CDR3 protein: CASSFQAGRGGETQYF; CDR3 DNA: TGTGCCAGCAGCTTCCAGGCCGGTCGGGGAGGGGAGACCCAGTACTTC; clone size: -; V gene: TRBV7-2; D gene: TRBD2; J gene: TRBJ2-5
CDR3 protein: CASSLARAIYNEQFF; CDR3 DNA: TGTGCCAGCAGCTTAGCCCGGGCTATCTACAATGAGCAGTTCTTC; clone size: -; V gene: TRBV7-2; D gene: -; J gene: TRBJ2-1
CDR3 protein: CASSPGKGSSYNSPLHF; CDR3 DNA: TGCGCCAGCAGCCCCGGGAAGGGTAGCTCCTATAATTCACCCCTCCACTTT; clone size: -; V gene: TRBV5-1; D gene: -; J gene: TRBJ1-6
CDR3 protein: CASAPRGPVDEQFF; CDR3 DNA: TGCGCCAGCGCACCTCGGGGGCCGGTGGATGAGCAGTTCTTC; clone size: many; V gene: TRBV5-1; D gene: -; J gene: TRBJ2-1
CDR3 protein: CASSPDAGMETQYF; CDR3 DNA: TGCGCCAGCAGCCCCGATGCGGGGATGGAGACCCAGTACTTC; clone size: -; V gene: TRBV5-1; D gene: -; J gene: TRBJ2-5
CDR3 protein: CATSQGSWEANYGYTF; CDR3 DNA: TGTGCCACCTCCCAAGGGTCATGGGAAGCTAACTATGGCTACACCTTC; clone size: few; V gene: TRBV3-1; D gene: -; J gene: TRBJ1-2
CDR3 protein: CSARDRGPEQYF; CDR3 DNA: TGCAGTGCTAGGGACAGGGGGCCCGAGCAGTACTTC; clone size: many; V gene: TRBV20-1; D gene: TRBD1; J gene: TRBJ2-7
CDR3 protein: CASSYSGTGEMSNQPQHF; CDR3 DNA: TGTGCCAGCAGTTACTCGGGGACAGGGGAAATGAGCAATCAGCCCCAGCATTTT; clone size: many; V gene: TRBV6-5; D gene: TRBD1; J gene: TRBJ1-5
CDR3 protein: CASSLRGQLAKNIQYF; CDR3 DNA: TGTGCCAGCAGTTTAAGGGGCCAGCTAGCCAAAAACATTCAGTACTTC; clone size: -; V gene: TRBV12-3/TRBV12-4; D gene: -; J gene: TRBJ2-4
CDR3 protein: CASSRAGGYTDTQYF; CDR3 DNA: TGTGCCAGCTCACGGGCGGGCGGATACACAGATACGCAGTATTTT; clone size: many; V gene: TRBV18; D gene: -; J gene: TRBJ2-3
CDR3 protein: CATSEGSPYNEQFF; CDR3 DNA: TGTGCCACCTCGGAAGGTTCGCCCTACAATGAGCAGTTCTTC; clone size: many; V gene: TRBV24-1; D gene: -; J gene: TRBJ2-1
CDR3 protein: CASSGDTSNQPQHF; CDR3 DNA: TGTGCCAGCAGTGGGGACACTAGCAATCAGCCCCAGCATTTT; clone size: many; V gene: TRBV2; D gene: -; J gene: TRBJ1-5
CDR3 protein: CSAKINEKLFF; CDR3 DNA: TGCAGTGCTAAGATTAATGAAAAACTGTTTTTT; clone size: -; V gene: TRBV20-1; D gene: -; J gene: TRBJ1-4
CDR3 protein: CASSQDGTEETQYF; CDR3 DNA: TGCGCCAGCAGCCAAGATGGGACAGAAGAGACCCAGTACTTC; clone size: many; V gene: TRBV4-1; D gene: TRBD1; J gene: TRBJ2-5
CDR3 protein: CASSWTENTGELFF; CDR3 DNA: TGTGCCAGCAGCTGGACAGAAAACACCGGGGAGCTGTTTTTT; clone size: -; V gene: TRBV12-3/TRBV12-4; D gene: -; J gene: TRBJ2-2
CDR3 protein: CASSFLRGEQFF; CDR3 DNA: TGTGCCAGCAGCTTCCTTAGGGGTGAGCAGTTCTTC; clone size: many; V gene: TRBV7-2; D gene: -; J gene: TRBJ2-1
CDR3 protein: CASSSEGAYNSPLHF; CDR3 DNA: TGTGCCAGCAGCTCTGAGGGGGCCTATAATTCACCCCTCCACTTT; clone size: many; V gene: TRBV7-9; D gene: -; J gene: TRBJ1-6
CDR3 protein: CSARDRNRTVRNTEAFF; CDR3 DNA: TGCAGTGCTAGAGATAGGAACAGGACTGTTCGGAACACTGAAGCTTTCTTT; clone size: many; V gene: TRBV20-1; D gene: -; J gene: TRBJ1-1
CDR3 protein: CTSSDRSSIPNTGELFF; CDR3 DNA: TGTACCAGCAGCGACAGGTCCTCCATCCCGAACACCGGGGAGCTGTTTTTT; clone size: once; V gene: TRBV11-2; D gene: -; J gene: TRBJ2-2
CDR3 protein: CASSLVLVAQYEQYF; CDR3 DNA: TGTGCCAGCAGCTTAGTCCTCGTAGCCCAGTACGAGCAGTACTTC; clone size: many; V gene: TRBV7-2; D gene: -; J gene: TRBJ2-7
CDR3 protein: CATSEHATANTGELFF; CDR3 DNA: TGTGCCACCAGTGAGCATGCGACAGCGAACACCGGGGAGCTGTTTTTT; clone size: many; V gene: TRBV24-1; D gene: -; J gene: TRBJ2-2